The T cell receptor (beta chain) under discussion was sequenced for a study of blood T cell repertoires in COVID-19. Turning to the study itself: Some COVID-19 samples were acute and others convalescent; all came from the United States, Italy and Spain.

Source study methods: The authors estimated nucleated cell counts from reference gene primer amplification. Only in-frame clones appear in the TCRdb table, and some are missing; sequencing was by immunoSEQ multiplex PCR. The DNA gave D and trimming, while V, J and clone size come from that table. The sample holds roughly 290,000 clones, approximately 83% seen once. This clone was detected a few times. Other DNA sequences in this specimen translate into the identical CDR3. The V and J ends lost 5 bases and 1 base, in that order; junction bases with no gene match: 8. Per the germline V gene, CDR1 is SGHVS and CDR2 is FQNEAQ. The CDR3 is 16 residues long. Study members were between 18 and 89 years old and lived in 25 or so US regions. Before being deemed recovered, Cohort 3 donors had two negative PCRs, clearance, or symptom resolution.

This chain joins TRBV7-8 and TRBJ2-3; 8 bases map to TRBD1. This receptor was taken from a woman between 25 and 40 years old who had recovered from COVID-19. What was sequenced was PBMCs or T cells enriched from blood (not recorded which). CDR3 sequence: CASSPQGARGTDTQYF. The CDR3 DNA follows: TGTGCCAGCAGCCCTCAGGGGGCGCGAGGCACAGATACGCAGTATTTT.